The T cell receptor beta chain described here comes from a study of blood T cells in healthy people across ages. The CDR3 spans 15 residues. Per the germline V gene, CDR1 is LGHDT and CDR2 is YNNKEL (reference sequence). With regard to this clonotype: The antigen remains unidentified.

Through a sample-barcoded 5' primer and a J-beta primer mix, a second PCR was run for roughly 6 to 12 cycles. TCRdb recomputed calls from the 5' RACE reads with MiXCR, one row per CDR3 protein. The sample includes 500,000 to 650,000 distinct CDR3 sequences, roughly a quarter of them seen just once. The study's findings and limits: Relative to aged donors, long-lived donors carried more naive CD4+ cells and displayed higher diversity.

These data also formed part of another study, on T cells of mothers and their children.

The clonotype comes from a boy aged 2 to 10 in good health. This chain uses TRBV3-1 with TRBJ2-5; TRBD2 agrees at 13 bases. The tail of the sequence fits TRBJ2-1 better, so the J call may be wrong. Sequencing was performed on blood. The CDR3 is CASSLTSGGGSGQFF. The CDR3 DNA follows: TGTGCCAGCAGCCTCACTAGCGGGGGGGGTTCGGGGCAGTTCTTC.